The 24 T cell receptor beta chains below come from one sample, sequenced in a study of blood T cell repertoires in COVID-19. Assay: immunoSEQ multiplex PCR; the TCRdb copy retains only in-frame clones and omits some. The repertoire holds roughly 260,000 clones, with about nine tenths as singletons. The specimen sequenced was peripheral blood. Source of these receptors: a young woman with COVID-19, enrolled during active disease.

The rearrangement links TRBV4-1 to TRBJ2-7; D not certain. The CDR3 is 14 residues long. The V end was cut by 4 bases, the J end by 5 bases, with 15 bases between. Germline values: CDR1 MGHRA, CDR2 YSYEKL. DNA for the CDR3: TGCGCCAGCAGCCCTTCTCGGGTTCGGGACGAGCAGTACTTC. This codes for CASSPSRVRDEQYF.

The chain employs TRBV19 and TRBJ1-2; D is possibly TRBD1 (6 bases). V was clipped by 6 bases and J by 4 bases, with 12 bases between them. Per the germline V gene, CDR1 is LNHDA and CDR2 is SQIVND (reference sequence). This CDR3 has 13 residues. CDR3 DNA sequence: TGTGCCAGTAGCTGGGACACAGCCTATGGCTACACCTTC. It is translated as CASSWDTAYGYTF.

This clone has only a few counts. The rearrangement joins TRBV19 to TRBJ1-1, with D possibly TRBD1 on 5 matching bases. Germline V gene data show CDR1 as LNHDA and CDR2 as SQIVND (reference sequence). V lost 4 bases, J lost 2 bases, and 11 bases lay in between. There are 14 residues in the CDR3. The CDR3 is CASSTAGTNTEAFF. The CDR3 DNA reads as TGTGCCAGTAGTACCGCAGGGACTAACACTGAAGCTTTCTTT.

This clone has a handful of counts. The V gene is TRBV6-4, the J gene TRBJ2-7; no firm D call. V dropped 2 bases and J dropped 2 bases, with 16 bases sitting between them. This CDR3 contains 16 residues. Germline-derived CDR1 and CDR2 are MRHNA and SNTAGT. CDR3 region: CASSDPLGPITYEQYF. The CDR3 nucleotides read TGTGCCAGCAGTGACCCCCTTGGTCCTATCACCTACGAGCAGTACTTC.

The CDR3 loop is CASSYPRTSVETQYF. The CDR3 DNA is TGTGCCAGCAGTTACCCTAGGACTAGCGTGGAGACCCAGTACTTC. The chain uses TRBV6-2 or TRBV6-3 and TRBJ2-5, with 9 bases that match TRBD2. Trimming cost V 2 bases and J 5 bases; bases outside gene matches: 6. Germline lookup yields CDR1 MNHEY and CDR2 SVGEGT. The CDR3 consists of 15 residues.

This clone appeared once. The rearrangement uses TRBV10-3 and TRBJ2-1; D gene unclear. Trimming removed 4 bases from V and 6 bases from J, with 4 bases in between. The CDR3 has 11 amino acids. The V gene's germline CDR1 is ENHRY and CDR2 SYGVKD. CDR3 DNA: TGTGCCATCAGTGCCCTCAATGAGCAGTTCTTC. Residues: CAISALNEQFF.

This rearrangement joins TRBV12-5 to TRBJ2-5, with 9 bases fitting TRBD1. The CDR3 runs 16 residues. Germline V CDR1 and CDR2: LGHNT, FRNRAP. Germline trimming cut 1 base from V and 4 bases from J; bases unmatched to any gene: 7. The DNA for the CDR3 is TGTGCTAGTGGTTTGGACCGAGACAGGGGGAGAGAGACCCAGTACTTC. Protein: CASGLDRDRGRETQYF.

With regard to this clone: Other DNA sequences of this sample code for an identical CDR3. The gene calls are TRBV2 and TRBJ2-7; 8 bases are a match to TRBD1. Germline CDR1 SNHLY, CDR2 FYNNEI. V shed 6 bases, J shed 0 bases, and the junction held 4 bases outside the gene matches. The CDR3 contains 14 residues. The CDR3 loop reads CASRVQGASYEQYF. The CDR3 DNA is TGTGCCAGCAGGGTCCAGGGGGCCTCCTACGAGCAGTACTTC.

The rearrangement links TRBV29-1 to TRBJ2-1, with D tentatively TRBD1 (6 bases). The CDR3 runs to 13 residues. The germline V and J ends were trimmed by 7 bases and 7 bases, with 17 bases remaining between them. CDR1 is SQVTM, CDR2 ANQGSEA, per germline. CDR3 DNA sequence: TGCAGCGCACCTACAGGGTTGCCAAATGAGCAGTTCTTC. Translated, it gives CSAPTGLPNEQFF.

The V and J genes are TRBV7-2 and TRBJ2-7; D may be TRBD1 (6 bases). This CDR3 is built from 14 residues. V gave up 4 bases and J gave up 2 bases, with 12 bases separating them. The germline V gene has CDR1 SGHTA and CDR2 FQGNSA. Here the CDR3 DNA reads TGTGCCAGCAGCTCACAACAGGGCCCCTACGAGCAGTACTTC. This codes for CASSSQQGPYEQYF. Looking up the rest from reference TRBV7-2 and TRBJ2-7 gives the full variable domain: GAGVSQSPSNKVTEKGKDVELRCDPISGHTALYWYRQSLGQGLEFLIYFQGNSAPDKSGLPSDRFSAERTGGSVSTLTIQRTQQEDSAVYLCASSSQQGPYEQYFGPGTRLTVT.

The chain carries TRBV18 and TRBJ2-1; no clear D. Trimming removed 0 bases from V and 9 bases from J, with 6 bases in between. Germline-derived CDR1 and CDR2 are KGHSH and LQKENI. CDR3 length equals 12 residues. The CDR3 reads CASSPPTGEQFF. The CDR3 DNA follows: TGTGCCAGCTCACCACCGACGGGTGAGCAGTTCTTC.

V is TRBV7-2 and J is TRBJ1-2, with TRBD1 identical over 9 bases. Germline CDR1 reads SGHTA; CDR2 reads FQGNSA. The junction had 9 bases not matched to a gene; V was cut back by 5 bases and J by 8 bases. This CDR3 comprises 14 residues. CDR3 coding DNA: TGTGCCAGCAGCGAGGGACAGGGCAGCGGCGGCTACACCTTC. Translation gives CASSEGQGSGGYTF. Full variable domain (outside the CDR3, taken from reference TRBV7-2 and TRBJ1-2): GAGVSQSPSNKVTEKGKDVELRCDPISGHTALYWYRQSLGQGLEFLIYFQGNSAPDKSGLPSDRFSAERTGGSVSTLTIQRTQQEDSAVYLCASSEGQGSGGYTFGSGTRLTVV.

The table lists this clone with a few counts. The rearrangement uses TRBV11-3 and TRBJ2-2; D remains unclear. Per germline, CDR1 SGHNT and CDR2 YENEEA. The CDR3 contains 15 residues. V was cut by 5 bases and J by 5 bases, with 15 bases left in between. Written as DNA, the CDR3 is TGTGCCAGCAGCGTCGGTCAGGTCAAAACCGGGGAGCTGTTTTTT. It translates to CASSVGQVKTGELFF.

The chain recombines TRBV2 with TRBJ2-1; D is uncertain. Germline values: CDR1 SNHLY, CDR2 FYNNEI. V was cut by 1 base and J by 10 bases, with 8 bases left in between. The CDR3 is 12 amino acids. The CDR3 reads CASSEGVLEQFF. The CDR3, as DNA: TGTGCCAGCAGTGAAGGCGTCCTGGAGCAGTTCTTC. Together with reference TRBV2 and TRBJ2-1, the CDR3 gives the full variable domain: EPEVTQTPSHQVTQMGQEVILRCVPISNHLYFYWYRQILGQKVEFLVSFYNNEISEKSEIFDDQFSVERPDGSNFTLKIRSTKLEDSAMYFCASSEGVLEQFFGPGTRLTVL.

The chain couples TRBV14 to TRBJ1-1; D is perhaps TRBD1 (5 bases). Looked up from germline, CDR1 is SGHDN and CDR2 is FVKESK. The ends were cut back, 4 bases at V and 2 bases at J, with 8 bases in the middle. The CDR3 runs 13 residues. Here the CDR3 DNA reads TGTGCCAGCAGCCGGACACTTAACACTGAAGCTTTCTTT. Residues: CASSRTLNTEAFF.

V is TRBV6-5 and J is TRBJ1-1; D is uncertain. V was pared by 6 bases and J by 7 bases, with 6 bases between. Germline CDR1 and CDR2: MNHEY and SVGAGI. CDR3 size: 10 residues. The CDR3 nucleotides are TGTGCCAGCAGGGCCCGTGAAGCTTTCTTT. Translated, it gives CASRAREAFF.

The chain employs TRBV5-1 and TRBJ2-7, with TRBD1 matching over 8 bases. Losses at the gene ends were 0 bases for V and 5 bases for J; bases not matched to a gene: 4. Germline-derived CDR1 and CDR2 are SGHRS and YFSETQ. This CDR3 has 14 residues. In DNA form, the CDR3 reads TGCGCCAGCAGCTTGGTAGCAGGGGGCAACGAGCAGTACTTC. Amino acid sequence: CASSLVAGGNEQYF.

This chain joins TRBV15 and TRBJ1-2; unclear D gene. Germline loops: CDR1 LNHNV, CDR2 YYDKDF (reference sequence). This CDR3 region has 17 residues. V was trimmed by 0 bases and J by 4 bases, leaving 18 bases between them. DNA for the CDR3: TGTGCCACCAGCAGAGATCTCTATAGGACTTCAAGCTATGGCTACACCTTC. It encodes CATSRDLYRTSSYGYTF.

This clone was seen a few times. The gene calls are TRBV4-1 and TRBJ1-1; D is uncertain. Between the trimmed V and J ends, which lost 2 bases and 8 bases, there was a span of 6 bases. Germline CDR1 MGHRA, CDR2 YSYEKL. The CDR3 consists of 11 residues. CDR3 protein: CASSQSEEAFF. In nucleotides, the CDR3 is TGCGCCAGCAGCCAATCAGAAGAAGCTTTCTTT.

The chain joins TRBV2 to TRBJ2-5; 7 nucleotides match TRBD2. V shed 7 bases and J 5 bases; nucleotides not matched to a gene: 10. The CDR3 loop spans 14 amino acids. Germline V lookup: CDR1 SNHLY, CDR2 FYNNEI. In DNA form, the CDR3 reads TGTGCCAGCACCGTTTTTGGGGGAGGGGAGACCCAGTACTTC. Translated, it gives CASTVFGGGETQYF.

This chain uses TRBV6-5 with TRBJ2-7; 9 nucleotides align to TRBD1. Germline V gene lookup returns CDR1 MNHEY and CDR2 SVGAGI. CDR3 length: 15 residues. V lost 6 bases, J lost 7 bases, and 13 bases stayed unmatched. CDR3: CASSLTGTGHFEQYF. CDR3 sequence (DNA): TGTGCCAGCAGCCTAACCGGGACAGGGCACTTTGAGCAGTACTTC.

The rearrangement uses TRBV6-1 and TRBJ2-2; D unresolved. V was pared by 2 bases and J by 5 bases, with 6 bases between. The CDR3 loop spans 13 amino acids. CDR1 MNHNS and CDR2 SASEGT come from the germline V gene. The CDR3 loop reads CASSEIPTGELFF. CDR3 DNA: TGTGCCAGCAGTGAAATCCCGACCGGGGAGCTGTTTTTT.

The rearrangement uses TRBV2 and TRBJ2-1; D unresolved. Germline V CDR1 and CDR2: SNHLY, FYNNEI. V was pared by 3 bases and J by 5 bases, with 14 bases between. The CDR3 is 15 amino acids. The DNA of the CDR3 is TGTGCCAGCAGTGAGTGGCCCATCCTGAACAATGAGCAGTTCTTC. Translation gives CASSEWPILNNEQFF.

The chain couples TRBV9 to TRBJ1-3, with a tentative D call TRBD1 (6 bases). This CDR3 is 14 amino acids long. Per germline, CDR1 SGDLS and CDR2 YYNGEE. The V gene lost 3 bases and the J gene lost 3 bases, with 10 bases spanning the gap. This CDR3 reads CASSDDRRGNTIYF. CDR3 sequence (DNA): TGTGCCAGCAGCGACGACAGGCGTGGAAACACCATATATTTT.